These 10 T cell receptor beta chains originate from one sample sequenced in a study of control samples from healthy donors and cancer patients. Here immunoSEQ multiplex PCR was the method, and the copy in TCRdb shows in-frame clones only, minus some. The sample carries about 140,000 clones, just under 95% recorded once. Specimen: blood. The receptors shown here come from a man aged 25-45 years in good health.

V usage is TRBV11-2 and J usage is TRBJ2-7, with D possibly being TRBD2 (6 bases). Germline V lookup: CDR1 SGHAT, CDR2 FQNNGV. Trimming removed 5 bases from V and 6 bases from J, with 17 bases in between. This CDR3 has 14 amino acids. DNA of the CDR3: TGTGCCAGCAGCCTAAGAGGAGGGTCTGTCGAGCAGTACTTC. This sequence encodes CASSLRGGSVEQYF. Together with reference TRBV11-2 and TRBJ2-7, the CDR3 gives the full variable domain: EAGVAQSPRYKIIEKRQSVAFWCNPISGHATLYWYQQILGQGPKLLIQFQNNGVVDDSQLPKDRFSAERLKGVDSTLKIQPAKLEDSAVYLCASSLRGGSVEQYFGPGTRLTVT.

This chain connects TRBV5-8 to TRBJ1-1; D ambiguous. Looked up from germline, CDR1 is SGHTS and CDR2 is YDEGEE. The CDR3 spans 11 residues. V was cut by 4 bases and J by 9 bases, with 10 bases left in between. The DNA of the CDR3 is TGTGCCAGCAGCCTCCTCAGCAAAGCTTTCTTT. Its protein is CASSLLSKAFF. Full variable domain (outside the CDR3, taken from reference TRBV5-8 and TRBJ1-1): EAGVTQSPTHLIKTRGQQATLRCSPISGHTSVYWYQQALGLGLQFLLWYDEGEERNRGNFPPRFSGRQFPNYSSELNVNALELEDSALYLCASSLLSKAFFGQGTRLTVV.

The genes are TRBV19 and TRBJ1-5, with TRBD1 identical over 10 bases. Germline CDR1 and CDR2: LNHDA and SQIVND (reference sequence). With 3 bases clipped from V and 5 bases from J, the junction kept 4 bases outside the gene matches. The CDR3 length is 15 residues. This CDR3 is CASSIWGTGDQPQHF. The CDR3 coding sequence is TGTGCCAGTAGTATTTGGGGGACAGGGGATCAGCCCCAGCATTTT.

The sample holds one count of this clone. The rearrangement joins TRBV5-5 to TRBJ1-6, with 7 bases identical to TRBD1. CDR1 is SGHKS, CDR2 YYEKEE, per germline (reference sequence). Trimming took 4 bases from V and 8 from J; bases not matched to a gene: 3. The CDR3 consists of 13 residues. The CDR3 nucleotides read TGTGCCAGCAGCGACAGGGTAGATTCACCCCTCCACTTT. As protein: CASSDRVDSPLHF.

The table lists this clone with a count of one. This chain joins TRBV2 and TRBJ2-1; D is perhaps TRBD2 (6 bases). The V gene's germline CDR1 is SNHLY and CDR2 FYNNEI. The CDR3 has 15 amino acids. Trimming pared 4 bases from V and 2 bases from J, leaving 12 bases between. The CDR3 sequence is CASSVPSDPYNEQFF. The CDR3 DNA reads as TGTGCCAGCAGTGTTCCTAGCGACCCCTACAATGAGCAGTTCTTC.

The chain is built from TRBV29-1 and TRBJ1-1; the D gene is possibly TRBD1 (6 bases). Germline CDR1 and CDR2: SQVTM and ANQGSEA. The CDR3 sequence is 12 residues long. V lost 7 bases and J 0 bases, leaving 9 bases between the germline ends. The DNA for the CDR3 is TGCAGCGGCGGGGGCCTGAACACTGAAGCTTTCTTT. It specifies CSGGGLNTEAFF.

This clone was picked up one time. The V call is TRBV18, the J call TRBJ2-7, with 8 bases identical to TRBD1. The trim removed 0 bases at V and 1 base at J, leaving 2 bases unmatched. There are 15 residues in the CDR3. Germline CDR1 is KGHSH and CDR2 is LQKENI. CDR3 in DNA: TGTGCCAGCTCACCACCTCACAGGGGGTCCTACGAGCAGTACTTC. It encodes CASSPPHRGSYEQYF.

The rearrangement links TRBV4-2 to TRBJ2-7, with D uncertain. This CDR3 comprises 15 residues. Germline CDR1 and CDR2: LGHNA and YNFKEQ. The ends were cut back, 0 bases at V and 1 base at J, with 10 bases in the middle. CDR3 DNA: TGTGCCAGCAGCCAAGAGCTAGGGTCTTCCTACGAGCAGTACTTC. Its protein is CASSQELGSSYEQYF.

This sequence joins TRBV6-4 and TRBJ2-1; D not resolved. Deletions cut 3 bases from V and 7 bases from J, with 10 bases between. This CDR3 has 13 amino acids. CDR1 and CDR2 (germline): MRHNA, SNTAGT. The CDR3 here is CASSERLENEQFF. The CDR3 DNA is TGTGCCAGCAGTGAGCGATTGGAAAATGAGCAGTTCTTC.

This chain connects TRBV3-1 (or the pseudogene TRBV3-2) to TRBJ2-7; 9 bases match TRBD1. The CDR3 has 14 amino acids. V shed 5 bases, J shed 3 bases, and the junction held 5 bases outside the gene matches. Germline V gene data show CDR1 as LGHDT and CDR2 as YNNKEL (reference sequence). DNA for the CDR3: TGTGCCAGCAGCTCCGGGACAGGGTTCTACGAGCAGTACTTC. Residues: CASSSGTGFYEQYF.